Sequencing of this T cell receptor (beta chain) was carried out in a study of T cells in Graves' hyperthyroidism and ophthalmopathy (dated by TCRdb to between 2018 and 2021). Broadly, across the study: Peripheral blood was sampled at the time of initial diagnosis, prior to any treatment. To identify TCR V-J signatures that set the groups apart, the researchers used a discovery cohort of 90 to 100 patients, made up of 40 to 45 with Graves' ophthalmopathy and 57 with stable Graves' hyperthyroidism. Prospective prediction of ophthalmopathy was tested in an independent validation cohort of about 19 hyperthyroidism patients and 15 to 17 patients who later progressed to ophthalmopathy. The 100 or so discovery patients were randomly split 7:3 into training and test sets. The study also compared thyroid tissue and blood T-cell repertoires from five or six Graves' hyperthyroidism patients. After blood sampling, hyperthyroidism patients were treated with methimazole at a starting dose of 30 mg daily, and ophthalmopathy patients were treated with high-dose intravenous methylprednisolone. TCR Vbeta CDR3 sequencing of 120 to 150 peripheral blood samples (43 ophthalmopathy, 75 to 85 hyperthyroidism and around 17 progressor patients) is reported in the paper. Overall results and qualifications from the work: Blood samples also contained most of the expanded thyroid clonotypes (frequency above 0.001), which suggests that blood repertoires may reflect thyroid immune responses. In validation, the model predicted progression to ophthalmopathy with about 71% sensitivity and about 73% specificity, a median of 6.5 months before onset. A model built on a 13 V-J signature distinguished ophthalmopathy from stable hyperthyroidism, reaching 87.88% sensitivity and approximately 83% specificity in cross-validation and 80%/75% in testing. Sample size was not statistically predetermined, and blinding of investigators to group allocation was not performed.

Taken from the germline V gene, the CDR1 and CDR2 loops are SQVTM and ANQGSEA. Unmatched junction bases come to 9, with V trimmed by 4 bases and J by 10 bases. Taken from cysteine to phenylalanine, the CDR3 has 12 residues. Only the CDR3 DNA is retained, 36 bases long and in frame from the first base. TCR beta CDR3 regions were amplified from RNA transcripts. For the first round of RT-PCR on the TCR CDR3, the HTBI primer set was used together with the Qiagen OneStep RT-PCR kit. Libraries were constructed in a second round of multiplex PCR, after which size selection and purification were carried out. The libraries were sequenced on an Illumina HiSeq2000 using paired-end 100 bp reads. For the original study's pipeline: SOAPnuke was used to process the raw data, throwing out any read that contained adapters or uncalled bases, had a mean Phred below 15, or lacked an exact constant-primer or identifier match. High-quality paired reads were merged using COPE v1.2.5, and each unique nucleotide sequence was defined as a clonotype. MiTCR v1.1 was used to align clonotypes to the IMGT TRBV, TRBD and TRBJ reference segments. Analysis was restricted to V-J combinations with a frequency above 0.0001, which covered approximately 99% of repertoires. The TCS score was defined as F50 (clonal expansion) divided by E x V (chaos), with BLOSUM62-based TCRdist calculated between CDR3 peptides within each V-J. Welch's t-statistics and random forest reduced some 510 V-J features to 13, which were used in a naive Bayes classifier (R e1071). Using fastp at Q25 and MiXCR, TCRdb reprocessed the public reads and kept productive beta chains. CDR3 protein sequences are deduplicated, and each keeps its most common genes and DNA. It is TCRdb's table, rather than the study itself, that gives the V and J calls and clone size. The sample table shows hundreds of thousands of distinct CDR3 sequences, and about a sixth are seen once. The ten largest clones represent around 4% of the sample.

A patient counted as having stable Graves' hyperthyroidism if no progression to ophthalmopathy occurred over 18 months of follow-up. The hyperthyroidism patients were between 18 and 65 years old and newly diagnosed, with a disease duration of less than 2 months. Patients with uncontrolled infections, other autoimmune diseases, pregnancy or lactation were excluded. Diagnoses were established on the basis of clinical symptoms, serum thyroxine and TRAb, thyroid ultrasound, and orbital computed tomography. PBMCs were separated from roughly 10 ml of fresh peripheral blood using Ficoll-Paque density gradient centrifugation. Total RNA was extracted using Trizol reagent, and RNA quality was assessed on an Agilent 2100 Bioanalyzer. This clonotype was recorded at least ten times. Its binding antigen is unknown. No quality values exist for individual bases; no much larger clone is one base distant.

Input material: blood. The TCR was taken from a woman between 25 and 40 years old with Graves' hyperthyroidism. The chain was built from TRBV29-1 and TRBJ1-1; 7 central nucleotides agree with TRBD1. The CDR3: CSVGTTGQGAFF. The DNA reads TGCAGCGTTGGTACGACAGGGCAGGGAGCTTTCTTT.